This TCR beta chain was observed in a study of response to subunit inactivated influenza vaccine. Trimming pared 8 bases from V and 4 bases from J, leaving 12 bases between. The CDR3 spans 13 residues. TCRdb reanalysed the RT-PCR reads using MiXCR and keeps one entry per CDR3 protein. The table includes 550,000 to 800,000 distinct CDR3 sequences, about 15% detected once. Whole-study findings and limits: Each seasonal flu vaccination may recruit only limited new T cells, authors suggested.

Remarks on this clonotype: Its specificity is not known.

Specimen: PBMCs from blood, collected less than 13 days after vaccination. The V call is TRBV12-3 or TRBV12-4, the J call TRBJ1-5, with D tentatively TRBD1 (5 bases). This clonotype was obtained from a man aged 50 or older who received an inactivated influenza vaccine. CDR3 sequence (DNA): TGTGCCAGCGGGACGCTTCCTAATCAGCCCCAGCATTTT. It translates to CASGTLPNQPQHF.